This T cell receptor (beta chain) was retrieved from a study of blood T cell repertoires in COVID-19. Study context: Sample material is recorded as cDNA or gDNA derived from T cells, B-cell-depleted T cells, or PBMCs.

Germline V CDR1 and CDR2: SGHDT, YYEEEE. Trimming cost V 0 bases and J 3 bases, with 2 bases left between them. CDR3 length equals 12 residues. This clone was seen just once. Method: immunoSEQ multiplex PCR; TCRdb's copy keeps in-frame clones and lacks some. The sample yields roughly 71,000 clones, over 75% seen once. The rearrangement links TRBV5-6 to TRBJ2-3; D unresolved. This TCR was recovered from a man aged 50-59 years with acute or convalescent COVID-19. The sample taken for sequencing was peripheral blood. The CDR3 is CASSLVTDTQYF. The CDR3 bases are TGTGCCAGCAGCTTGGTAACAGATACGCAGTATTTT.